The text below deals with one T cell receptor beta chain. The CDR3 end is not reached by the read, which stops 3 residues before it; the germline J gene fills it in. This specimen belongs to a study of T cells in women clearing cervical HPV infection. V gave up 0 bases and J gave up 1 base, with 13 bases separating them. Germline V gene lookup returns CDR1 SGHRS and CDR2 YFSETQ. CDR3 length equals 16 residues. Using immunoSEQ multiplex PCR, the repertoire was profiled, and TCRdb retains in-frame clones only, with some absent. The sample includes about 17,000 clones. The genes are TRBV5-1 and TRBJ1-1; a weak D match, TRBD1 (6 bases). The clonotype originates from a woman aged 18-70 years with a cervical HPV16 infection that either progressed to CIN3+ or cleared (not recorded which). The sample was blood buffy coat. CDR3 bases read: TGCGCCAGCAGCTTGGCCACAAACAGGGCGAACACTGAA. Protein sequence: CASSLATNRANTE. The CDR3, in full, reads CASSLATNRANTEAFF.